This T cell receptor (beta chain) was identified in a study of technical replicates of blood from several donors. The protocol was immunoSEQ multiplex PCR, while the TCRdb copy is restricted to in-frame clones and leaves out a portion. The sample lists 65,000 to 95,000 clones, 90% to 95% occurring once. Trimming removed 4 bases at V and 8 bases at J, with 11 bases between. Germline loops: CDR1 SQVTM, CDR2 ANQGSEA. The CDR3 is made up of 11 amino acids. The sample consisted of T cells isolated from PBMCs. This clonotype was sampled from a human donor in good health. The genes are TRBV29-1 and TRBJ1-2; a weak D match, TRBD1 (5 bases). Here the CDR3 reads CSVAVPGGYTF. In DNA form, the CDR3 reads TGCAGCGTTGCGGTCCCAGGGGGCTACACCTTC.